This T cell receptor (beta chain) was sequenced in a study of control samples from healthy donors and cancer patients. The count of this clone is one. The germline CDR1 and CDR2 sequences are MGHRA and YSYEKL. Unmatched junction bases numbered 2, after V lost 4 bases and J lost 0 bases. The CDR3 covers 15 residues. The protocol was immunoSEQ multiplex PCR, while the TCRdb copy is restricted to in-frame clones and leaves out a portion. Here the sample spans around 55,000 clones, more than 70% being singletons. Specimen: PBMCs. The chain has TRBV4-1 and TRBJ1-1; 10 bases line up with TRBD1. This TCR derives from a man in his forties with colorectal cancer. The CDR3 region has the DNA TGCGCCAGCAGCCGGGGACAGGGGATGAACACTGAAGCTTTCTTT. This translates into CASSRGQGMNTEAFF.